The 15 T cell receptor beta chains presented below share a single source sample, sequenced in a study of cytomegalovirus exposure and HLA in healthy donors. The PCR contained 60 Vbeta and 13 Jbeta primers. Profiling relied on immunoSEQ multiplex PCR, and the TCRdb table lists in-frame clones only, not all of them. The sample carries 140,000 to 150,000 clones, roughly 74% recorded once. Material: PBMCs. These receptors all come from a woman aged 18-29 years in good health and CMV-seropositive.

The chain has TRBV29-1 and TRBJ1-1, with D hard to call. The CDR3 has 13 residues. V gave up 0 bases and J gave up 7 bases, with 12 bases separating them. From germline, CDR1 is SQVTM and CDR2 ANQGSEA. The chain's CDR3 is CSVEDLRSGEAFF. The CDR3 nucleotides read TGCAGCGTTGAAGATCTTAGGAGTGGTGAAGCTTTCTTT.

The genes are TRBV5-1 and TRBJ1-4, with D tentatively TRBD1 (5 bases). The germline V gene encodes CDR1 SGHRS and CDR2 YFSETQ. V was shortened by 6 bases and J by 9 bases, with 21 bases between the two germline ends. The CDR3 is 15 amino acids. The CDR3 DNA sequence: TGCGCCAGCATGCCCGGCGGGACGCAGGTCCAAAAACTGTTTTTT. Translation: CASMPGGTQVQKLFF.

This clone was detected a few times. This rearrangement joins TRBV5-6 to TRBJ2-7; 10 nucleotides match TRBD1. Germline lookup yields CDR1 SGHDT and CDR2 YYEEEE. V gave up 0 bases and J gave up 5 bases; unmatched junction bases: 5. This CDR3 has 15 residues. The CDR3 nucleotides are TGTGCCAGCAGCTTGGACACCGGGACAGGGGACGAGCAGTACTTC. Translated, it gives CASSLDTGTGDEQYF.

The V gene is TRBV4-3, the J gene TRBJ1-1, with D possibly matching TRBD1 (5 bases). CDR3 length: 13 amino acids. The germline CDR1 and CDR2 sequences are LGHNA and YSLEER. Trimming took 4 bases from V and 5 from J, leaving 11 bases between them. The CDR3 is CASSPAGRTEAFF. Written as DNA, the CDR3 is TGCGCCAGCAGCCCGGCAGGGCGAACTGAAGCTTTCTTT.

The chain couples TRBV5-1 to TRBJ2-3; D is possibly TRBD2 (6 bases). Trimming removed 3 bases at V and 2 bases at J, with 13 bases between. The CDR3 has 15 amino acids. Germline CDR1 and CDR2: SGHRS and YFSETQ. The CDR3 bases are TGCGCCAGCAGCTGGTCTAGCGTCAACACAGATACGCAGTATTTT. Its translation is CASSWSSVNTDTQYF.

In regard to this clone: One end of the junction fails to match germline, which may point to a read error. In DNA form, the CDR3 reads TGCGCCAGCAGCCAATCGGCCCTGACAGCCACTAACCCCAACTGCATCTTC. This codes for CASSQSALTATNPNCIF. The rearrangement links TRBV4-1 to TRBJ1-2, with a possible D match to TRBD1 (5 bases). Germline CDR1 and CDR2: MGHRA and YSYEKL. CDR3 size: 17 residues.

The count of this clone is one. V gene TRBV7-2 combines with J gene TRBJ1-5, with D tentatively TRBD1 (5 bases). Trimming left V 2 bases short and J 0 bases short, with 11 bases between. CDR3 length: 16 residues. CDR1 SGHTA and CDR2 FQGNSA come from the germline V gene. As DNA, the CDR3 is TGTGCCAGCAGCTTAACAGCAGGGTCTAGCAATCAGCCCCAGCATTTT. Protein: CASSLTAGSSNQPQHF. Filled out from reference TRBV7-2 and TRBJ1-5, the complete variable domain reads GAGVSQSPSNKVTEKGKDVELRCDPISGHTALYWYRQSLGQGLEFLIYFQGNSAPDKSGLPSDRFSAERTGGSVSTLTIQRTQQEDSAVYLCASSLTAGSSNQPQHFGDGTRLSIL.

In DNA, the CDR3 is TGCAGCGTCTTAGGACAGGGAACTTACAATGAGCAGTTCTTC. It codes for CSVLGQGTYNEQFF. This sequence joins TRBV29-1 and TRBJ2-1, with 8 bases aligning to TRBD1. CDR3 length: 14 amino acids. CDR1 SQVTM and CDR2 ANQGSEA come from the germline V gene. Trimming cost V 6 bases and J 4 bases; bases outside gene matches: 8.

The chain is built from TRBV11-2 and TRBJ2-7, with D possibly matching TRBD1 (6 bases). There are 14 residues in the CDR3. The V end was cut by 1 base, the J end by 3 bases, with 10 bases between. Germline assignment: CDR1 SGHAT and CDR2 FQNNGV. The CDR3 DNA follows: TGTGCCAGCAGCTTAGTTGGCAGGGGCTACGAGCAGTACTTC. This translates into CASSLVGRGYEQYF.

The chain employs TRBV6-1 and TRBJ1-1, with unresolved D. This CDR3 has 13 residues. Per the germline V gene, CDR1 is MNHNS and CDR2 is SASEGT. The V gene lost 8 bases and the J gene lost 4 bases, with 14 bases spanning the gap. The CDR3 DNA reads as TGTGCCAGCGCCCCTCCCGGGGTCACTGAAGCTTTCTTT. Translation: CASAPPGVTEAFF.

The V gene is TRBV13, the J gene TRBJ2-7; 9 bases are a match to TRBD1. Germline V gene lookup returns CDR1 PRHDT and CDR2 FYEKMQ (reference sequence). With V trimmed by 6 bases and J by 5 bases, 11 bases remained unmatched. The CDR3 length is 15 residues. The CDR3 is CASRPKDRGKNEQYF. The DNA of the CDR3 is TGTGCCAGCAGACCTAAGGACAGGGGAAAGAACGAGCAGTACTTC.

The chain links TRBV6-5 to TRBJ2-1; D perhaps matches TRBD1 (6 bases). The CDR3 is made up of 12 amino acids. Trimming shortened V by 9 bases and J by 7 bases, and 13 bases separated the two germline ends. The germline V gene has CDR1 MNHEY and CDR2 SVGAGI. The CDR3 DNA reads TGTGCCAGGCCCAGGACAGAGAATGAGCAGTTCTTC. It specifies CARPRTENEQFF.

In this sample, this clone turned up once. The V and J genes are TRBV15 and TRBJ1-6; D may be TRBD1 (6 bases). CDR3 length: 19 amino acids. The germline CDR1 and CDR2 sequences are LNHNV and YYDKDF (reference sequence). Trimming took 1 base from V and 7 from J, leaving 23 bases between them. In DNA, the CDR3 is TGTGCCACCAGCAGAGTTGGGTTGGGGGACATGGCTCTGAATTCACCCCTCCACTTT. Protein product: CATSRVGLGDMALNSPLHF.

The V and J genes are TRBV18 and TRBJ2-7; D ambiguous. CDR3 size: 13 residues. With 5 bases removed from V and 2 bases from J, the gap between germline ends came to 10 bases. CDR1 and CDR2 (germline): KGHSH, LQKENI. CDR3 protein: CASSKDGAYEQYF. The CDR3 DNA reads as TGTGCCAGCTCAAAAGACGGAGCCTACGAGCAGTACTTC.

A single count supports this clone. The chain joins TRBV15 to TRBJ2-5, with D maybe TRBD2 (5 bases). Germline lookup yields CDR1 LNHNV and CDR2 YYDKDF (reference sequence). Trimming stripped 0 bases from V and 4 bases from J, with 9 bases between. The CDR3 covers 14 residues. CDR3 sequence reads: CATSRDRGGETQYF. The DNA for the CDR3 is TGTGCCACCAGCAGAGATCGGGGTGGAGAGACCCAGTACTTC.